These 5 T cell receptor beta chains originate from one sample sequenced in a study of a mutant IDH1 vaccine in newly diagnosed glioma. No antigen has been assigned to these receptors. The table came from immunoSEQ multiplex PCR; TCRdb's copy has only in-frame clones and leaves some out. Here the sample spans over 80,000 clones, about 81% being singletons. Time point meaning: week 47, end of study. It was 300 ug of mutant IDH1 20-mer peptide that made up each vaccine dose, given with topical imiquimod. This specimen was PBMCs, taken from a glioma patient whose treatment included an IDH1 peptide vaccine. All receptors come from a man aged 35 to 55 with glioma.

This clone was found once. The chain employs TRBV29-1 and TRBJ2-5, with 10 nucleotides matching TRBD1. The end of the DNA fits TRBJ2-7 better, so the J call may be wrong. The CDR3 loop spans 15 amino acids. Germline V gene lookup returns CDR1 SQVTM and CDR2 ANQGSEA. In DNA, the CDR3 is TGCAGCGTTGAAGATCGACGGGACAGGGGTTACGAGCAGTACTTC. The encoded protein is CSVEDRRDRGYEQYF.

The genes are TRBV6-6 and TRBJ2-7; tentative D call: TRBD1 (6 bases). From germline, CDR1 is MNHNY and CDR2 SVGAGI (reference sequence). The CDR3 extends over 15 amino acids. Between the trimmed V and J ends, which lost 6 bases and 2 bases, there was a span of 17 bases. The CDR3, as DNA: TGTGCCAGCAGCCCTACAGGGACAAGGGCCTACGAGCAGTACTTC. Encoded protein: CASSPTGTRAYEQYF.

This chain connects TRBV18 to TRBJ2-2; 8 bases match TRBD1. This CDR3 contains 16 residues. The V gene's germline CDR1 is KGHSH and CDR2 LQKENI. V shed 3 bases, J shed 5 bases, and the junction held 8 bases outside the gene matches. The CDR3 here is CASSPPRTGRTGELFF. The CDR3 DNA reads TGTGCCAGCTCACCCCCCCGGACAGGGAGGACCGGGGAGCTGTTTTTT.

The chain links TRBV5-1 to TRBJ1-4; a possible D gene is TRBD1 (5 bases). This CDR3 is 12 amino acids long. V was pared by 3 bases and J by 7 bases, with 7 bases between. CDR1 is SGHRS, CDR2 YFSETQ, per germline. The CDR3 here is CASSYDSEKLFF. CDR3 DNA: TGCGCCAGCAGCTATGACAGTGAAAAACTGTTTTTT.

This clone has a single count. The chain couples TRBV9 to TRBJ2-3; 8 bases align to TRBD2. Losses at the gene ends were 3 bases for V and 0 bases for J; bases not matched to a gene: 3. The CDR3 sequence is 15 residues long. The germline V gene has CDR1 SGDLS and CDR2 YYNGEE. The DNA of the CDR3 is TGTGCCAGCAGCGCCTCGGGGGGGAGCACAGATACGCAGTATTTT. It translates to CASSASGGSTDTQYF.